This record looks at one T cell receptor beta chain sequence and its context. Its cognate antigen has yet to be identified. Per-nucleotide qualities are absent, and no much larger clonotype sits a single base away. The sample comes from a study of blood T cell repertoires in COVID-19 (dated by TCRdb to the early 2020s). Regarding the research as a whole: Samples covering the acute and convalescent phases of COVID-19 were provided by collaborators in the United States, Italy and Spain. The material from the prospective study consisted of cDNA or gDNA derived from T cells, B-cell-depleted T cells, or PBMCs. The dataset comprised deeply sampled blood TCRbeta repertoires from subjects exposed to, actively infected with, or recovered from COVID-19. A freely available public database, intended as a resource for researchers studying the immune response to SARS-CoV-2, is where the repertoires were released. Samples were obtained from the ongoing ImmuneRACE study (first 160 participants) and from about 1,300 subjects provided by 6 global collaborators. The sample metadata nearly always contained a de-identified subject ID, COVID-19 status, age in years and sex. Where available, HLA class I and class II types were taken from metadata supplied by the sample provider and were not determined by assay-based typing. Study-wide findings and limitations: How much clinical and demographic metadata was included differed by source and by participant, and the metadata was provided uncurated.

Trimming costs V 1 base and J 6 bases, and their ends lie 13 bases apart. The CDR3 covers 15 residues, taking in both the cysteine and the phenylalanine. Of the read, only the CDR3 DNA is kept; its 45 bases are in frame from base 1. Based on the germline V gene, the CDR1 and CDR2 sequences are SGHVS and FQNEAQ. Each collaborating institution followed its own protocols to collect whole blood in K2EDTA tubes. Collaborator samples were shipped for TCRbeta analysis as frozen whole blood, isolated PBMCs, or DNA extracted from either sample type. TCRbeta CDR3 regions were amplified from genomic DNA using the immunoSEQ Assay, a bias-controlled multiplex PCR. Concerning the study's data processing: The number of nucleated cells in each sample was estimated from the amplification of reference gene primers within the assay. To quantify the absolute abundance of each unique TCRbeta CDR3 rearrangement, sequence reads were collapsed and filtered. For each sample, productive Simpson clonality was calculated as the square root of Simpson's diversity index across productive rearrangements. TCRdb mirrors the immuneACCESS table, restricted to in-frame sequences. Some clones are absent from its copies; in checked studies, under half trace to an unresolved V gene, and the reason for the others is unknown. V and J calls and clone size are given by that table; D and trimming were obtained from the DNA. For this sample there are around 130,000 clones; 70% to 90% appear just once. The leading ten clones occupy roughly 2.9% of the sample.

The receptor was derived from a man aged 50 or older with acute or convalescent COVID-19. Sequencing input: peripheral blood. The V and J genes are TRBV7-8 and TRBJ1-5, with the D gene call left open. The DNA is as follows: TGTGCCAGCAGCTTAGAGTCCCCCGGAGGTCAGCCCCAGCATTTT. Translation gives CASSLESPGGQPQHF.